This TCR beta chain was recorded in a study of patients and donors after allogeneic stem cell transplantation. One entry per CDR3 protein results from TCRdb running MiXCR on the RT-PCR reads. This sample has some 880,000 distinct CDR3 sequences, with around 17% found just once. The V end was cut by 4 bases, the J end by 2 bases, with 17 bases between. Germline CDR1 is MNHNS and CDR2 is SASEGT. This CDR3 region has 17 residues. This clonotype was sampled from a human donor who was either an allogeneic HSCT recipient or a stem cell or donor lymphocyte infusion donor (not recorded which). It is not recorded whose cells these are; they may come from a transplant donor. Material for sequencing was blood, either unsorted or a sorted T cell fraction (not recorded which). V usage is TRBV6-1 and J usage is TRBJ2-2, with a tentative D call TRBD1 (6 bases). CDR3 residues: CASSAHNRDKNTGELFF. Written as DNA, the CDR3 is TGTGCCAGCAGTGCGCACAACCGGGACAAAAACACCGGGGAGCTGTTTTTT.